This T cell receptor beta chain was identified in a study of T cells after yellow fever vaccination. Making TCR cDNA involved 5'RACE template switching, which added UMIs and a universal primer site. TCRdb re-derived calls from the 5' RACE reads in MiXCR, one entry per CDR3 protein. In the table there are 150,000 to 200,000 distinct CDR3 sequences, about 6% of which are singletons. Study observations and caveats: There was a small share of clonotypes that showed up in both the CD4 and CD8 compartments. Researchers report a weaker secondary response that nonetheless peaked faster, day 5 versus 15.

This clonotype was seen only a few times. Its antigen is not identified. This CDR3 contains 13 residues. Germline CDR1 and CDR2: SEHNR and FQNEAQ (reference sequence). Trimming removed 5 bases from V and 4 bases from J; junction bases left unmatched: 4. The rearrangement joins TRBV7-9 to TRBJ1-2; 7 nucleotides line up with TRBD1. The specimen was CD4+ T cells sorted from PBMCs, collected on the day of the first yellow fever vaccination. This receptor was identified in a man between 18 and 29 years old who received the YFV17D yellow fever vaccine. The CDR3 sequence: CASSVQGLYGYTF. CDR3 DNA: TGTGCCAGCAGCGTACAGGGGCTCTATGGCTACACCTTC.